This T cell receptor beta chain was sequenced in a study of early T cells in non-severe SARS-CoV-2 infection. At the level of the study: Chains were not paired, and sequencing was done on bulk RNA from unsorted whole blood. Study-level findings and limits: The matching step, a VDJdb search, favored anti-spike CD8 responses and missed private and CD4 specificities.

The CDR3 sequence is 15 residues long. The ends were cut back, 2 bases at V and 7 bases at J, with 15 bases in the middle. CDR1 is MNHNS, CDR2 SASEGT, per germline. Of note for this clonotype: What it binds is unknown.

Individual cDNA molecules received unique molecular identifiers. Using its own MiXCR run on the 5' RACE reads, TCRdb lists one record per CDR3 protein. The table lists some 73,000 distinct CDR3 sequences, 9.5% to 15% of them singletons. The chain couples TRBV6-1 to TRBJ1-5; maybe TRBD1 (5 bases). This TCR was recovered from an adult who was a healthcare worker with PCR-confirmed SARS-CoV-2 infection or an uninfected control (not recorded which). Sequenced material: whole blood. CDR3 nucleotide sequence: TGTGCCAGCAGTGAATCGGCAGGGCTAGGACAGCCCCAGCATTTT. This codes for CASSESAGLGQPQHF.